This entry is about one T cell receptor beta chain. Its target is not known. Germline CDR1 is LGHDT and CDR2 is YNNKEL (reference sequence). The length of the CDR3 is 11 residues. The V end was cut by 4 bases, the J end by 6 bases, with 7 bases between. This sample is drawn from a study of T cells in Graves' hyperthyroidism and ophthalmopathy. Study-level results: Blood also carried most thyroid clonotypes expanded above 0.001.

No ophthalmopathy progression within 18 months constituted stable Graves' hyperthyroidism. Exclusion of a patient resulted from uncontrolled infection, other autoimmune disease, pregnancy or lactation. PBMCs were obtained from over 8.5 ml fresh peripheral blood. Template material for amplifying TCR beta CDR3 regions consisted of RNA transcripts. The HTBI primer set drove a first-round RT-PCR of the TCR CDR3. TCRdb re-called the multiplex PCR reads through MiXCR, storing one row per CDR3 protein. The sample comprises a few hundred thousand distinct CDR3 sequences, approximately 14% of which are singletons, and around 7.3% rests with the top ten.

Sequenced input: blood. The chain combines TRBV3-1 with TRBJ2-7; a weak D match, TRBD1 (5 bases). The source is a woman younger than 45 with Graves' hyperthyroidism. The CDR3 sequence is CASSRGFEQYF. In nucleotides, the CDR3 is TGTGCCAGCAGCCGGGGCTTCGAGCAGTACTTC.